A selection of T cell receptor beta chains follows, all from one sample in a study of cytotoxic CD8 clonotypes in ibrutinib-treated CLL. Profiled with immunoSEQ multiplex PCR; TCRdb holds only in-frame clones, not every one. This table holds roughly 200,000 clones, more than 75% found once. The starting material was PBMCs, obtained after 12 months of ibrutinib treatment. These receptors were collected from a human donor with chronic lymphocytic leukemia. The CDR3 runs from the conserved cysteine through the conserved F or W. The D gene is left open where the match is weak. Where a row states a size, it is once, few, many or the class of an expanded clone; other rows omit it.

>TRBJ1-2|-|-|TRBV25-1
CASSTGTLNYGYTF
TGTGCCAGCAGCACCGGGACACTTAACTATGGCTACACCTTC
>TRBJ2-1|-|TRBD2|TRBV6-1
CASSEDLAGGGNEQFF
TGTGCCAGCAGTGAAGACCTAGCGGGAGGAGGAAATGAGCAGTTCTTC
>TRBJ1-1|few|-|TRBV18
CASSPGQGRGNTEAFF
TGTGCCAGCTCACCAGGGCAGGGTAGGGGGAACACTGAAGCTTTCTTT
>TRBJ1-3|-|-|TRBV5-4
CASSLDGRAGNTIYF
TGTGCCAGCAGCTTGGACGGCAGGGCTGGAAACACCATATATTTT
>TRBJ2-1|-|-|TRBV5-1
CASSLGVGQVGDNEQFF
TGCGCCAGCAGCTTGGGGGTCGGGCAGGTGGGTGACAATGAGCAGTTCTTC
>TRBJ2-7|-|TRBD1|TRBV11-2
CASRTGTGFYEQYF
TGTGCCAGCAGAACCGGGACAGGGTTCTACGAGCAGTACTTC
>TRBJ2-1|-|TRBD2|TRBV5-1
CASSAWTSGDYNEQFF
TGCGCCAGCAGCGCCTGGACTAGCGGGGACTACAATGAGCAGTTCTTC
>TRBJ2-7|-|TRBD2|TRBV4-1
CASSQGWSLAGTIWEQYF
TGCGCCAGCAGCCAAGGGTGGTCCCTAGCGGGGACTATTTGGGAGCAGTACTTC
>TRBJ2-1|once|-|TRBV4-1
CASSQDPAETGPYNEQFF
TGCGCCAGCAGCCAAGATCCGGCTGAGACAGGCCCCTACAATGAGCAGTTCTTC
>TRBJ2-7|once|TRBD1|TRBV10-1
CASSPGTGGYEQYF
TGCGCCAGCTCCCCCGGGACAGGGGGCTACGAGCAGTACTTC
>TRBJ2-5|few|-|TRBV15
CATSRGEGGETQYF
TGTGCCACCAGCAGAGGAGAGGGGGGGGAGACCCAGTACTTC
>TRBJ2-6|once|TRBD1|TRBV10-3
CAISEFRDRQTSGANVLTF
TGTGCCATCAGTGAGTTTAGGGACAGGCAAACCTCTGGGGCCAACGTCCTGACTTTC
>TRBJ1-6|-|-|TRBV5-4
CASSLAGSYNSPLHF
TGTGCCAGCAGCTTGGCCGGCTCCTATAATTCACCCCTCCACTTT
>TRBJ1-5|-|-|TRBV6-1
CASSVIGFTVYSNQPQHF
TGTGCCAGCAGTGTGATCGGGTTTACAGTGTATAGCAATCAGCCCCAGCATTTT
>TRBJ2-5|-|-|TRBV11-3
CASSLQGRETQYF
TGTGCCAGCAGCCTACAGGGAAGAGAGACCCAGTACTTC
>TRBJ1-2|-|-|TRBV12-5
CASGLVPGLDHRGYTF
TGTGCTAGTGGTTTGGTGCCTGGTTTGGACCACCGAGGCTACACCTTC
>TRBJ2-3|-|TRBD2|TRBV25-1
CATLRTSVGTDTQYF
TGTGCCACCCTGAGGACTAGCGTGGGCACAGATACGCAGTATTTT
>TRBJ2-5|-|-|TRBV25-1
CASSAHRDPQETQYF
TGTGCCAGCAGTGCCCACAGGGACCCCCAAGAGACCCAGTACTTC
>TRBJ2-7|-|-|TRBV14
CASSQDWPEPYEQYF
TGTGCCAGCAGCCAAGATTGGCCAGAACCCTACGAGCAGTACTTC
>TRBJ2-3|-|TRBD2|TRBV5-1
CASSLGTSGSGADTQYF
TGCGCCAGCAGCTTGGGGACTAGCGGGAGTGGGGCAGATACGCAGTATTTT
>TRBJ2-7|-|-|TRBV11-2
CASSSQGNSYEQYF
TGTGCCAGCAGCTCGCAGGGGAACTCCTACGAGCAGTACTTC
>TRBJ2-7|-|-|TRBV5-6
CASSLQGQYSYEQYF
TGTGCCAGCAGCTTGCAAGGACAGTACTCCTACGAGCAGTACTTC
>TRBJ1-1|-|-|TRBV19
CASSVPQGEGLTEAFF
TGTGCCAGTAGTGTCCCACAGGGTGAGGGGTTAACTGAAGCTTTCTTT
>TRBJ1-2|-|-|TRBV7-2
CASSPQVYGYTF
TGTGCCAGCAGCCCACAGGTTTATGGCTACACCTTC
>TRBJ2-7|-|-|TRBV10-1
CASSESLIYEQYF
TGCGCCAGCAGTGAGTCTCTAATCTACGAGCAGTACTTC
>TRBJ2-7|-|-|TRBV6-5
CASSPETYLREQYF
TGTGCCAGCAGTCCAGAGACTTATCTAAGGGAGCAGTACTTC
>TRBJ1-5|few|TRBD1|TRBV5-1
CASSRRTGPMHGNQPQHF
TGCGCCAGCAGCCGGCGGACAGGGCCCATGCACGGCAATCAGCCCCAGCATTTT
>TRBJ2-5|-|TRBD1|TRBV5-4
CASGPGQGETQYF
TGTGCCAGCGGACCCGGACAGGGGGAGACCCAGTACTTC
>TRBJ2-2|-|TRBD1|TRBV30
CAWKRGRLGQGDTGELFF
TGTGCCTGGAAACGGGGAAGATTGGGACAGGGGGACACCGGGGAGCTGTTTTTT
>TRBJ2-5|-|TRBD2|TRBV29-1
CSVQTSGGQETQYF
TGCAGCGTCCAGACTAGCGGGGGGCAAGAGACCCAGTACTTC
>TRBJ2-7|-|-|TRBV4-1
CASSQGTVSYEQYF
TGCGCCAGCAGCCAAGGGACAGTATCCTACGAGCAGTACTTC
>TRBJ2-7|-|-|TRBV5-1
CASSLDRPYEQYF
TGCGCCAGCAGCTTGGATCGCCCCTACGAGCAGTACTTC
>TRBJ2-7|few|-|TRBV6-1
CASSEELAGGSYEQYF
TGTGCCAGCAGTGAAGAGTTGGCTGGGGGATCCTACGAGCAGTACTTC
>TRBJ2-7|-|-|TRBV10-2
CASSPGTFSYEQYF
TGCGCCAGCAGTCCCGGGACATTCTCCTACGAGCAGTACTTC
>TRBJ1-4|-|-|TRBV5-1
CASSRLGREGEKLFF
TGCGCCAGCAGTCGGCTTGGGAGGGAGGGAGAAAAACTGTTTTTT
>TRBJ2-3|-|TRBD1|TRBV6-4
CASSDGQGAADTQYF
TGTGCCAGCAGTGACGGACAGGGGGCTGCAGATACGCAGTATTTT
>TRBJ2-1|-|TRBD1|TRBV5-1
CASSRDRYNEQFF
TGCGCCAGCAGCCGGGACAGATACAATGAGCAGTTCTTC
>TRBJ2-5|once|TRBD2|TRBV15
CATSRPPGGSETQYF
TGTGCCACCAGCAGACCTCCGGGGGGATCGGAGACCCAGTACTTC
>TRBJ2-1|-|TRBD2|TRBV11-2
CASSLIRGEMHNEQFF
TGTGCCAGCAGCTTAATCCGGGGGGAGATGCACAATGAGCAGTTCTTC
>TRBJ1-1|-|TRBD1|TRBV11-1
CASSRGDSMNTEAFF
TGTGCCAGCAGCCGGGGGGACAGTATGAACACTGAAGCTTTCTTT
>TRBJ2-7|few|TRBD2|TRBV19
CASSTSGNGEQYF
TGTGCCAGTAGTACTAGCGGTAATGGGGAGCAGTACTTC
>TRBJ2-5|once|-|TRBV28
CASSPRGQSETQYF
TGTGCCAGCAGTCCTCGGGGGCAGTCGGAGACCCAGTACTTC
>TRBJ1-1|once|-|TRBV30
CAWSGINPTRTEAFF
TGTGCCTGGAGTGGAATTAACCCAACGCGGACTGAAGCTTTCTTT
>TRBJ1-1|-|-|TRBV4-1
CASSLDRSTGVNTEAFF
TGCGCCAGCAGCCTGGACCGTTCGACAGGAGTAAACACTGAAGCTTTCTTT
>TRBJ2-3|-|-|TRBV28
CASSYKYTQYF
TGTGCCAGCAGCTATAAGTATACGCAGTATTTT
>TRBJ2-3|-|TRBD2|TRBV5-4
CASSLGGLASTDTQYF
TGTGCCAGCAGCTTGGGAGGACTAGCGAGCACAGATACGCAGTATTTT
>TRBJ2-7|-|-|TRBV6-4
CASIGGYEQYF
TGTGCCAGCATTGGGGGCTACGAGCAGTACTTC
>TRBJ1-2|-|-|TRBV28
CASSQAQGYTF
TGTGCCAGCAGCCAGGCGCAGGGCTACACCTTC
>TRBJ1-2|-|-|TRBV19
CASSGQNYGYTF
TGTGCCAGTAGCGGACAAAACTATGGCTACACCTTC
>TRBJ2-5|-|-|TRBV11-2
CASSRASRPLTQYF
TGTGCCAGCAGTCGGGCTTCGCGTCCGTTGACCCAGTACTTC